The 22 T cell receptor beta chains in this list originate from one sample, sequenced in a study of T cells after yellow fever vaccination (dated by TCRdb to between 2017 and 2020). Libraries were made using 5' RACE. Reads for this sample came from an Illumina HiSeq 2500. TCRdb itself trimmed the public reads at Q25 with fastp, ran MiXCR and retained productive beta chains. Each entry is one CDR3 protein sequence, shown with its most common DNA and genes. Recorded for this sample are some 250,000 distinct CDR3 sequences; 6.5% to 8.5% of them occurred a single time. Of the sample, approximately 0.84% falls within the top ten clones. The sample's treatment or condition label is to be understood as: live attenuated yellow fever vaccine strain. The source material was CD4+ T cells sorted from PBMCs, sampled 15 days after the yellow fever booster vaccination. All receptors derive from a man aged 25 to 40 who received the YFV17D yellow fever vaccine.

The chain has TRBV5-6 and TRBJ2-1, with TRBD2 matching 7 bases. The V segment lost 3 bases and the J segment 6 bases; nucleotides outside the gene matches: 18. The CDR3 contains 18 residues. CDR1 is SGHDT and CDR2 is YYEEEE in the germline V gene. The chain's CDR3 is CASSSTSRGRPLGNEQFF. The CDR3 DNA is TGTGCCAGCAGCTCGACTAGCCGAGGGAGGCCTCTGGGCAATGAGCAGTTCTTC. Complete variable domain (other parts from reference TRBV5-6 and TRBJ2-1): DAGVTQSPTHLIKTRGQQVTLRCSPKSGHDTVSWYQQALGQGPQFIFQYYEEEERQRGNFPDRFSGHQFPNYSSELNVNALLLGDSALYLCASSSTSRGRPLGNEQFFGPGTRLTVL.

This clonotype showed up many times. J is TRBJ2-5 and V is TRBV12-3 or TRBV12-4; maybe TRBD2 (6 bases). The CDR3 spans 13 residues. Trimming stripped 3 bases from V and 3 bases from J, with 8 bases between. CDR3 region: CASSFAGKETQYF. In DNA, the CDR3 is TGTGCCAGCAGTTTTGCGGGGAAAGAGACCCAGTACTTC.

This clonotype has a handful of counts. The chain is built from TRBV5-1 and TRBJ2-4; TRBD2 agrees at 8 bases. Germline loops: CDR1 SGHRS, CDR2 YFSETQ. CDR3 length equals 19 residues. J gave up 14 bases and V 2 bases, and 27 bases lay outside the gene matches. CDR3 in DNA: TGCGCCAGCAGCTTTCTTGGGACTGGGGCCTCGGCTAGCGGGCCGGGAGAGTACTTC. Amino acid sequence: CASSFLGTGASASGPGEYF.

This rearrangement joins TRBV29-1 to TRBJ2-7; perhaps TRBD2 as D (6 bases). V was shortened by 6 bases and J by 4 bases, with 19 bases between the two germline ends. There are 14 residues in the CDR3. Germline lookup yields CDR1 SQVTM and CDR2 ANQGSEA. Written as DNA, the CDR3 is TGCAGCGTCGCCTCAGGTTCCGGGGGTTACGAGCAGTACTTC. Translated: CSVASGSGGYEQYF.

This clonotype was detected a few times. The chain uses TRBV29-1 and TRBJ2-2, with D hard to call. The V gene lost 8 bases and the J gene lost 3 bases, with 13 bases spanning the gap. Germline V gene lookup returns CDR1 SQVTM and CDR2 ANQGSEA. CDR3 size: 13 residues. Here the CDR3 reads CSLRLDDTGELFF. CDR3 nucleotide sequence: TGCAGCCTCCGGTTGGACGACACCGGGGAGCTGTTTTTT.

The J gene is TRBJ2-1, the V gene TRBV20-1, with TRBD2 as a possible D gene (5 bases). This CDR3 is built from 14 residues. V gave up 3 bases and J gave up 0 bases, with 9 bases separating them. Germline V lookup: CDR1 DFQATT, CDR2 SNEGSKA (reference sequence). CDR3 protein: CSAREGSSYNEQFF. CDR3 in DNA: TGCAGTGCTAGGGAAGGGAGCTCCTACAATGAGCAGTTCTTC.

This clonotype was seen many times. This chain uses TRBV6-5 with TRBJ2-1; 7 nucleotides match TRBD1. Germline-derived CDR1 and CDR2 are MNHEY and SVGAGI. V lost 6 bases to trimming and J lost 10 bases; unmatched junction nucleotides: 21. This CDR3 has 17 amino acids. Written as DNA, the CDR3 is TGTGCCAGCAGATCCCATCCGGGACAGCGATACCAACTGGAGCAGTTCTTC. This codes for CASRSHPGQRYQLEQFF.

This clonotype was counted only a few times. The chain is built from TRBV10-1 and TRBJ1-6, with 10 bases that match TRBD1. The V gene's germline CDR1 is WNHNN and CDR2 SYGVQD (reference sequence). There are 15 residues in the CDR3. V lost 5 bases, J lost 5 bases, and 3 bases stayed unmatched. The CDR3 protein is CASSSGQGDNSPLHF. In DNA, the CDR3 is TGCGCCAGCAGTAGCGGACAGGGGGATAATTCACCCCTCCACTTT.

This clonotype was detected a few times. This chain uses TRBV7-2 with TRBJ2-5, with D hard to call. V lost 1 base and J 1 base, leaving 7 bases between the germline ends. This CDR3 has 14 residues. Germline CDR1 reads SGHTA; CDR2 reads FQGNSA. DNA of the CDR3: TGTGCCAGCAGCTTAGTTTCTTCCCAAGAGACCCAGTACTTC. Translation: CASSLVSSQETQYF.

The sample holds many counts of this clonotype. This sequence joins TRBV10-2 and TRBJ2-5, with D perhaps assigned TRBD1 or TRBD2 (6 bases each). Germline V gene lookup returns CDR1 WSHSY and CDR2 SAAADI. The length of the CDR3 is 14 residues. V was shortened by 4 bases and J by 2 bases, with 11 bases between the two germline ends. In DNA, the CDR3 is TGCGCCAGCAGTGTCACGGGGGCTCAAGAGACCCAGTACTTC. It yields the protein CASSVTGAQETQYF.

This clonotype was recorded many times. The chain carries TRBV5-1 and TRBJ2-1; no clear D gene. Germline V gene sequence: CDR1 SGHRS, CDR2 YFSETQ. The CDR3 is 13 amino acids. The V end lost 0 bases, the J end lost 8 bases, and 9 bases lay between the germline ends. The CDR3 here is CASSLELGYEQFF. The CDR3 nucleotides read TGCGCCAGCAGCTTGGAGTTGGGTTATGAGCAGTTCTTC.

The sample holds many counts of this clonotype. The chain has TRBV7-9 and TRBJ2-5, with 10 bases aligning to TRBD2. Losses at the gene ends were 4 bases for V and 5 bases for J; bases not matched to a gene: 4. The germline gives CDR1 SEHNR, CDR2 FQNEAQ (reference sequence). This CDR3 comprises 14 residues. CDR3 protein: CASSSSGSFETQYF. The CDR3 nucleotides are TGTGCCAGCAGCTCTAGCGGGAGCTTTGAGACCCAGTACTTC.

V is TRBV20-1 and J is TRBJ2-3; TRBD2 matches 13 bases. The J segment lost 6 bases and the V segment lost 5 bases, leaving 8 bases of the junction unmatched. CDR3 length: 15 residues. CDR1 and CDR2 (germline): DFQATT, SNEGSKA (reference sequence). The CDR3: CSAPKTSGRSDTQYF. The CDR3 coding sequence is TGCAGTGCTCCTAAGACTAGCGGGAGGTCGGATACGCAGTATTTT.

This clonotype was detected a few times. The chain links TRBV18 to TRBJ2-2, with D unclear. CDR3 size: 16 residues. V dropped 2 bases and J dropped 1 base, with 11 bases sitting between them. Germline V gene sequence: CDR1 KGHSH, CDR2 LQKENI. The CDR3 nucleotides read TGTGCCAGCTCACCAGGTTGGCAGCAGAACACCGGGGAGCTGTTTTTT. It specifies CASSPGWQQNTGELFF.

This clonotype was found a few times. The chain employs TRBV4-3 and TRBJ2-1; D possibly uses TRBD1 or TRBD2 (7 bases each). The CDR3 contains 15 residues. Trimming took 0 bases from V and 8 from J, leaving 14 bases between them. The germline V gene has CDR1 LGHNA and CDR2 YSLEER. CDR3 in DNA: TGCGCCAGCAGCCAAGATTTCAGGGGGGGCTATGAGCAGTTCTTC. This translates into CASSQDFRGGYEQFF.

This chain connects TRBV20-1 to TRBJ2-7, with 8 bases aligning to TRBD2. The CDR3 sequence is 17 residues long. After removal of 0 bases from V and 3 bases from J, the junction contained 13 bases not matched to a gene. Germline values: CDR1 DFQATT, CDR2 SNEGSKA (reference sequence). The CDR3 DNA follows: TGCAGTGCTAGAGATGCGATTAGCGGGATAGTCCGCTACGAGCAGTACTTC. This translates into CSARDAISGIVRYEQYF.

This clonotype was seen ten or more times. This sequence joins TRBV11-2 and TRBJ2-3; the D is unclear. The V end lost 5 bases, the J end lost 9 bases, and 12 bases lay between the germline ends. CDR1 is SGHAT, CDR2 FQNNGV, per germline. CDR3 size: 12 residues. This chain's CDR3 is CASSAVPTTQYF. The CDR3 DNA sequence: TGTGCCAGCAGCGCGGTCCCCACGACGCAGTATTTT.

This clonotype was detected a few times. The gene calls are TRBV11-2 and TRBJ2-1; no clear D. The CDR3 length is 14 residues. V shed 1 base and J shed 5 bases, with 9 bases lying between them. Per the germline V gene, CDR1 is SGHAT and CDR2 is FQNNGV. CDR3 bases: TGTGCCAGCAGCTTAGTAACGGTGAACAATGAGCAGTTCTTC. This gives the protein CASSLVTVNNEQFF.

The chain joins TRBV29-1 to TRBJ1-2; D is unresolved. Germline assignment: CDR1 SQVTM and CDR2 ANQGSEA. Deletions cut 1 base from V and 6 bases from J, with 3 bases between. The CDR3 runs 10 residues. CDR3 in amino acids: CSVEANGYTF. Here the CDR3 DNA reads TGCAGCGTTGAAGCCAATGGCTACACCTTC.

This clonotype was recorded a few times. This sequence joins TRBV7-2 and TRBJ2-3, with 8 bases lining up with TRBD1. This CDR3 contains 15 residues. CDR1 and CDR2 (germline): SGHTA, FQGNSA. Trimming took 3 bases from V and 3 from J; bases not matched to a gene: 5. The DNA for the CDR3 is TGTGCCAGCAGCTTTTGGGGACAGGTAACAGATACGCAGTATTTT. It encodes CASSFWGQVTDTQYF.

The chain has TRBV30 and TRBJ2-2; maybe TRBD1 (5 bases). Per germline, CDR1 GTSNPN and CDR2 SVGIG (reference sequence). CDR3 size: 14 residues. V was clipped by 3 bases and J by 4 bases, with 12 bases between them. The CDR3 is CAWRLVRATGELFF. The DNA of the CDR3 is TGTGCCTGGAGGCTGGTCAGGGCCACCGGGGAGCTGTTTTTT. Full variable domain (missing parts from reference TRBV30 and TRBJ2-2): SQTIHQWPATLVQPVGSPLSLECTVEGTSNPNLYWYRQAAGRGLQLLFYSVGIGQISSEVPQNLSASRPQDRQFILSSKKLLLSDSGFYLCAWRLVRATGELFFGEGSRLTVL.

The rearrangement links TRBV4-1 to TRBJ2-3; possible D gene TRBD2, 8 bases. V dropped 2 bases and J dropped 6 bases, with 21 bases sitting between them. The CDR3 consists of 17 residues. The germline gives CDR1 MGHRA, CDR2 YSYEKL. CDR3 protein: CASSQFGRAGGTDTQYF. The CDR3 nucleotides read TGCGCCAGCAGCCAATTCGGGAGGGCAGGGGGGACGGATACGCAGTATTTT.